The present T cell receptor beta chain was sequenced within a study of shared clonotypes between healthy human individuals. About the research overall: Plates per donor: three CD4 naive, three CD4 memory, two CD8 naive, one CD8 memory.

From germline, CDR1 is MNHNS and CDR2 SASEGT. V was shortened by 4 bases and J by 1 base, with 15 bases between the two germline ends. The CDR3 extends over 16 amino acids. Deep was the level used in running the assay. Produced via immunoSEQ multiplex PCR; TCRdb's table is partial and in-frame only. There are roughly 2.5 million clones in the sample; just over 90% occur only once, and roughly 0.14% lies in the top ten. The sequenced sample consisted of naive CD4+ T cells sorted from blood. Subset described: CD45RA+ positively selected. This chain uses TRBV6-1 with TRBJ2-3, with D possibly TRBD1 on 6 matching bases. The receptor comes from a man aged 18 to 29 in good health. CDR3 sequence (DNA): TGTGCCAGCAGTGGTGGCACAGGGATCCGCACAGATACGCAGTATTTT. Translation gives CASSGGTGIRTDTQYF.